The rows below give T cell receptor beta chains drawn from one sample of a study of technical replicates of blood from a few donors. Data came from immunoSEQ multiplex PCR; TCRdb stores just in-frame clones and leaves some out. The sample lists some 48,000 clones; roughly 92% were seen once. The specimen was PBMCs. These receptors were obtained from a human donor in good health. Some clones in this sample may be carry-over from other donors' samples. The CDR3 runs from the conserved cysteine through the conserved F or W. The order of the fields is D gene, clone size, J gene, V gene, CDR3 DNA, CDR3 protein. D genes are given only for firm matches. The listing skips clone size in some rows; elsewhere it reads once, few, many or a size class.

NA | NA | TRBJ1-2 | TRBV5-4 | TGTGCCAGCAGCTACTGGCCCACGGGGGATGGCTACACCTTC | CASSYWPTGDGYTF
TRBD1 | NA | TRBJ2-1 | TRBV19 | TGTGCCAGTAGTGGGACAGAATTCAATGAGCAGTTCTTC | CASSGTEFNEQFF
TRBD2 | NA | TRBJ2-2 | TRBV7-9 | TGTGCCAGCAGCTTATCCCCTAGCGGCACCGGGGAGCTGTTTTTT | CASSLSPSGTGELFF
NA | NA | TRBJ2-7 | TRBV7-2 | TGTGCCAGCAGCTCCACTAGTTCCTACGAGCAGTACTTC | CASSSTSSYEQYF
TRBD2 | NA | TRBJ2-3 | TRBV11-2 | TGTGCCAGCAGCCCCACCCAACTAGCGGGGGCCCCACATTTT | CASSPTQLAGAPHF
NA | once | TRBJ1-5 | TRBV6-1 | TGTGCCAGCAGTGAACAGGAAAATATACCTAATCAGCCCCAGCATTTT | CASSEQENIPNQPQHF
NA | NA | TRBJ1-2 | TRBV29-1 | TGCAGCGTTGAGGCGGATGTCGATGGCTACACCTTC | CSVEADVDGYTF
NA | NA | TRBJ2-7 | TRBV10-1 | TGCGCCCCCGCGGAGGGACTCCGACACGAGCAGTACTTC | CAPAEGLRHEQYF
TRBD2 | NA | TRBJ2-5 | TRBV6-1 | TGTGCCAGCAGTGCCCGACTAGCGGGAGAGGAGACCCAGTACTTC | CASSARLAGEETQYF
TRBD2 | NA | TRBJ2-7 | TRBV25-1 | TGTGCCAGCAGTGAATATGACGGGGGGGCGAGGGAGCAGTACTTC | CASSEYDGGAREQYF
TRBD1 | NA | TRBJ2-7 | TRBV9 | TGTGCCAGCAGTAAAGGGACAGGGATCTACGAGCAGTACTTC | CASSKGTGIYEQYF
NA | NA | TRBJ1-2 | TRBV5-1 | TGCGCCAGCAGCTTGGCCGGGGATGGCTACACCTTC | CASSLAGDGYTF
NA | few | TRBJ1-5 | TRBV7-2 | TGTGCCAGCAGCCCCCGGGGCAATCAGCCCCAGCATTTT | CASSPRGNQPQHF
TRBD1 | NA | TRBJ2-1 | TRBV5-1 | TGCGCCAGCAGCCTAGGACAGGGGAAGCCTGAGCAGTTCTTC | CASSLGQGKPEQFF
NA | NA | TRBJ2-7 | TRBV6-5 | TGTGCCAGCAGTAAAGGGACTCCCAGCTCCTACGAGCAGTACTTC | CASSKGTPSSYEQYF
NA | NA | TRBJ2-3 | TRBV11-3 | TGTGCCAGCAGTCAACACGGTCTAGCTTCAGATACGCAGTATTTT | CASSQHGLASDTQYF
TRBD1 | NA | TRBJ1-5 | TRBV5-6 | TGTGCCAGCAGCTTTATGTCCAGGGGGCGTCGGAGCAATCAGCCCCAGCATTTT | CASSFMSRGRRSNQPQHF
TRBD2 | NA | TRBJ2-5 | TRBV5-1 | TGCGCCAGCAGCTTGGCCCGGGGGGGGCAAGAGACCCAGTACTTC | CASSLARGGQETQYF
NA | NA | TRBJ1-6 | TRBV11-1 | TGTGCCAGCAGCTTGAGGGTCGCTGAAAATTCACCCCTCCACTTT | CASSLRVAENSPLHF
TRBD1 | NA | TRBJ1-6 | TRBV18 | TGTGCCAGCTCGCGGACAGGAGCTAATTCACCCCTCCACTTT | CASSRTGANSPLHF
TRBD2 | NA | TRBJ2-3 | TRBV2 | TGTGCCAGCAGTGAAAATAGCGGGAGATTTGATACGCAGTATTTT | CASSENSGRFDTQYF
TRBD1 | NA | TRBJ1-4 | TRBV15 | TGTGCCACCAGCAGGATCGGACAGGGGGCTAATGAAAAACTGTTTTTT | CATSRIGQGANEKLFF
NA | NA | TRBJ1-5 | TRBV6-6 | TGTGCCAGCAGTTACCAACAGGGCTATAGCAATCAGCCCCAGCATTTT | CASSYQQGYSNQPQHF
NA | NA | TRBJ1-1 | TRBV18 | TGTGCCAGCTCACCCTCGGGGTTGGAAGCTTTCTTT | CASSPSGLEAFF
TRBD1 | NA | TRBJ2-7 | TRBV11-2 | TGTGCCAGCAGCATGGGACAGGTCTACGAGCAGTACTTC | CASSMGQVYEQYF
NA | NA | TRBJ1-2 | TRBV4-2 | TGTGCCAGCAACCCTACAGGGATTAACTATGGCTACACCTTC | CASNPTGINYGYTF
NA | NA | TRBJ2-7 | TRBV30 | TGTGCCTGGAGTGACAGGCGCCTCCGACGCGAGCAGTACTTC | CAWSDRRLRREQYF
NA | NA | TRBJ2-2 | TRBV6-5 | TGTGCCAGCAGTTTCCGACTTGCAGGAGGCACCGGGGAGCTGTTTTTT | CASSFRLAGGTGELFF
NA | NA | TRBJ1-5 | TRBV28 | TGTGCCAGCAGTTTACTCCAGGGAAGAATTGATCAGCCCCAGCATTTT | CASSLLQGRIDQPQHF
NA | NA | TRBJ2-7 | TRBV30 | TGTGCCTGGAGTCCTACGTCCTACGAGCAGTACTTC | CAWSPTSYEQYF
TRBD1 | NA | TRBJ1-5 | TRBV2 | TGTGCCAGCAGTTGGACAGGGGTGCAGCCCCAGCATTTT | CASSWTGVQPQHF
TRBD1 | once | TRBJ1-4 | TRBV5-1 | TGCGCCAGCAGCCAAGGACAGGGGGCTAATGAAAAACTGTTTTTT | CASSQGQGANEKLFF
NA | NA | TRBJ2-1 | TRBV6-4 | TGTGCCAGCAGTGCCACTAGATCCTACAATGAGCAGTTCTTC | CASSATRSYNEQFF
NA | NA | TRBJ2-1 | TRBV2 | TGTGCCAGCAGGAGGGACTCCTACAATGAGCAGTTCTTC | CASRRDSYNEQFF
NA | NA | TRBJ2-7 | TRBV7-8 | TGTGCCAGCAGCTTCGGGACAATGTACGAGCAGTACTTC | CASSFGTMYEQYF
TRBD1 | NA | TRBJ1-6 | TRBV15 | TGTGCCACCAGCAGAGGTCAGGGGGATTATTCACCCCTCCACTTT | CATSRGQGDYSPLHF
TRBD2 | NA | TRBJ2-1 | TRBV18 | TGTGCCAGCTCACCACGGGAGACTAGCGGATCCGATGAGCAGTTCTTC | CASSPRETSGSDEQFF
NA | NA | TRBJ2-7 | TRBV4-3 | TGCGCCAGCAGCCAAGACAGGGGAACCTACGAGCAGTACTTC | CASSQDRGTYEQYF
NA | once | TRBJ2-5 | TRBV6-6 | TGTGCCAGCAGTTACTCCTGGGCGCGACCAGAGACCCAGTACTTC | CASSYSWARPETQYF
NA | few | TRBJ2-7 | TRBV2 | TGTGCCAGCAGTTATTCAGGGTACCACGAGCAGTACTTC | CASSYSGYHEQYF
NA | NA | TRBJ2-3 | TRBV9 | TGTGCCAGCAGCACCTCCGCGGGGGCGAGCAGTGATACGCAGTATTTT | CASSTSAGASSDTQYF
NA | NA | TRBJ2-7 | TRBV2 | TGTGCCAGCAGTGGCAGCTACGAGCAGTACTTC | CASSGSYEQYF
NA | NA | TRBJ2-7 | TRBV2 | TGTGCCAGCAGTGCCCAGGCTTACGAGCAGTACTTC | CASSAQAYEQYF
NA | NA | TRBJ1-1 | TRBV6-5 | TGTGCCAGCAGTTACTCCGAGCTCCTGCCTGAAGCTTTCTTT | CASSYSELLPEAFF
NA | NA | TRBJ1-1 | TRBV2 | TGTGCCAGCAGCGGGGGGGCGCCCGGGACACGTCCAGCTTTCTTT | CASSGGAPGTRPAFF
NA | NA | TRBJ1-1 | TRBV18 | TGTGCCAGCTCACAGACAGAGAACACTGAAGCTTTCTTT | CASSQTENTEAFF
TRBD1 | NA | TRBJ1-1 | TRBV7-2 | TGTGCCAGCAGCCAACGGGGACAGAAGGCTTTCTTT | CASSQRGQKAFF
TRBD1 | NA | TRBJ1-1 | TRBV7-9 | TGTGCCAGCAGCTCACAGGGGCTTAACACTGAAGCTTTCTTT | CASSSQGLNTEAFF
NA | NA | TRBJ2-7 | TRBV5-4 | TGTGCCAGCAGCCTAGAGTTGCGGGAGCAGTACTTC | CASSLELREQYF
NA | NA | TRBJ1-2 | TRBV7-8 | TGTGCCAGCAGCTGGCGACGGGACTATGGCTACACCTTC | CASSWRRDYGYTF
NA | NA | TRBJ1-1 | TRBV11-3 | TGTGCCAGCAGTTACTCGAACACTGAAGCTTTCTTT | CASSYSNTEAFF
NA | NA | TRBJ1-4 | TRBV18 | TGTGCCAGCTCACCGACAGCAACTAATGAAAAACTGTTTTTT | CASSPTATNEKLFF